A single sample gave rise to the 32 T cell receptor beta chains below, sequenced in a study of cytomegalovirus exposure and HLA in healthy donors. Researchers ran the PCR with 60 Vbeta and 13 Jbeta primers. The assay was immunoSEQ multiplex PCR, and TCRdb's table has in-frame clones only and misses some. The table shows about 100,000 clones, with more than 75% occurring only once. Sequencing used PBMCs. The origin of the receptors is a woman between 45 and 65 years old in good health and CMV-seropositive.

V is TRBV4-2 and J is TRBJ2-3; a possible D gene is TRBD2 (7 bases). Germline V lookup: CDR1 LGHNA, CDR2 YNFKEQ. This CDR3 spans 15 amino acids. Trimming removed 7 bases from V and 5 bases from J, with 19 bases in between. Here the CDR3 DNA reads TGTGCCAGCACCCTAAGGGGGGGGGTTGGAGATACGCAGTATTTT. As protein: CASTLRGGVGDTQYF.

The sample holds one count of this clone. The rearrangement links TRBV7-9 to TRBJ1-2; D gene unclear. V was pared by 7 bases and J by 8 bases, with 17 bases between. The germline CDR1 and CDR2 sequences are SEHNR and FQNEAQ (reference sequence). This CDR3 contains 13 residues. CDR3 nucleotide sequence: TGTGCCAGCAAGGATCAGCGATCGGGGGGCTACACCTTC. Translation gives CASKDQRSGGYTF.

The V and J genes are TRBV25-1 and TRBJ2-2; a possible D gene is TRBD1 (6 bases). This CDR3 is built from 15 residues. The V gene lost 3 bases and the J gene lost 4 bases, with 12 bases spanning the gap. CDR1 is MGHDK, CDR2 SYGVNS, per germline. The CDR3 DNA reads TGTGCCAGCAGTGAGCCGGGACACCTCACCGGGGAGCTGTTTTTT. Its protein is CASSEPGHLTGELFF. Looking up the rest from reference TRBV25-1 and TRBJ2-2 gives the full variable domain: EADIYQTPRYLVIGTGKKITLECSQTMGHDKMYWYQQDPGMELHLIHYSYGVNSTEKGDLSSESTVSRIRTEHFPLTLESARPSHTSQYLCASSEPGHLTGELFFGEGSRLTVL.

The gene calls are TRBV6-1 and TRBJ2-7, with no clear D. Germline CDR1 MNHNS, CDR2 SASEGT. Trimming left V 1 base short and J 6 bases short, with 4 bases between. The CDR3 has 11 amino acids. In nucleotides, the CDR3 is TGTGCCAGCAGTGAAGTCGGCGAGCAGTACTTC. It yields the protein CASSEVGEQYF.

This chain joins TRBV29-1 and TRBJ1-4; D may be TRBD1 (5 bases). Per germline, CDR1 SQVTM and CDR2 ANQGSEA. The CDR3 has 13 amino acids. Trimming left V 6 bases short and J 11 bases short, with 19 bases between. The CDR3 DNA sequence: TGCAGCGTATCAAGAAGTCAGGGCGATAAACTGTTTTTT. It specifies CSVSRSQGDKLFF.

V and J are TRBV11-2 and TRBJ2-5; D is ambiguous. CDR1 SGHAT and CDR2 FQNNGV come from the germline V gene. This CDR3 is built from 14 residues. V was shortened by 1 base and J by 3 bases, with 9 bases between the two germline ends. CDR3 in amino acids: CASSLGTAKETQYF. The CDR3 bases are TGTGCCAGCAGCTTAGGAACTGCTAAAGAGACCCAGTACTTC.

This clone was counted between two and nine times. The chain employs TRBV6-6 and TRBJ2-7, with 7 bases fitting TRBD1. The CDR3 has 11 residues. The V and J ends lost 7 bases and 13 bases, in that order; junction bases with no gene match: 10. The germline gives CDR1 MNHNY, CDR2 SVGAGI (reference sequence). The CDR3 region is CASTQGGQNYF. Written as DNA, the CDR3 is TGTGCCAGCACCCAAGGGGGACAGAATTACTTC.

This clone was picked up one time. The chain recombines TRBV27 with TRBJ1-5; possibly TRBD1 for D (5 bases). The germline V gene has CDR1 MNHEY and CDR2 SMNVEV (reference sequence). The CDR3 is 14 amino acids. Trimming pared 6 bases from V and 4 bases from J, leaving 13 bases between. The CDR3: CASRPLGRNQPQHF. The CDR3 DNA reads TGTGCCAGCAGACCCCTGGGGCGGAATCAGCCCCAGCATTTT.

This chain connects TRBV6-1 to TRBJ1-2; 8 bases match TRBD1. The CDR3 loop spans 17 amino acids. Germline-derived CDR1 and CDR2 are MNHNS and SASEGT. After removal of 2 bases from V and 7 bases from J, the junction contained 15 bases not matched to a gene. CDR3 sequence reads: CASSENPPGQDPRGYTF. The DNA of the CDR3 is TGTGCCAGCAGTGAAAACCCCCCGGGACAGGACCCTCGTGGCTACACCTTC.

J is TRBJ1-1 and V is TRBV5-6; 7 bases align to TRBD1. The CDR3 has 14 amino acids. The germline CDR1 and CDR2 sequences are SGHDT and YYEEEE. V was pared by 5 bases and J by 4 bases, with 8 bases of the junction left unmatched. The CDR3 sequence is CASRLARGATEAFF. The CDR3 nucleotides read TGTGCCAGCAGGCTGGCCAGGGGGGCCACTGAAGCTTTCTTT.

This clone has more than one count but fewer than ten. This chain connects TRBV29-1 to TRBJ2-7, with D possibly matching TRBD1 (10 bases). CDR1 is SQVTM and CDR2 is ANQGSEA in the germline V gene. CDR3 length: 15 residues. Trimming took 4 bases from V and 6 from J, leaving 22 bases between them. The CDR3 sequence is CSVAAGGTGAGEQYF. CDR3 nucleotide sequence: TGCAGCGTTGCGGCGGGGGGGACAGGGGCCGGCGAGCAGTACTTC.

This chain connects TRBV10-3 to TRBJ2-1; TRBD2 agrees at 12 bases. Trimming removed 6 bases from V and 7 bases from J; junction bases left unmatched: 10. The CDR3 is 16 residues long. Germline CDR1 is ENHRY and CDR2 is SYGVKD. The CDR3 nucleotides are TGTGCCATCAGGGCATCTAGCGGGGGGGCGGGGAATGAGCAGTTCTTC. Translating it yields CAIRASSGGAGNEQFF.

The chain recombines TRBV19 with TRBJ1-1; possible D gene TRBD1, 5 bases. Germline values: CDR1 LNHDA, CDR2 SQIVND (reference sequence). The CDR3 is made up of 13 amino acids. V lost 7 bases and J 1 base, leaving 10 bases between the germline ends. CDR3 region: CASKARENTEAFF. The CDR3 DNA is TGTGCCAGTAAGGCCAGGGAGAACACTGAAGCTTTCTTT.

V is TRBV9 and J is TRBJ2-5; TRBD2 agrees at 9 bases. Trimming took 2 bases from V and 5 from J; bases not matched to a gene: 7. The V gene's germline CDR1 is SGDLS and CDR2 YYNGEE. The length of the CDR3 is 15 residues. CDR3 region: CASSVGTSLGETQYF. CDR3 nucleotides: TGTGCCAGCAGCGTTGGGACTAGCTTAGGGGAGACCCAGTACTTC.

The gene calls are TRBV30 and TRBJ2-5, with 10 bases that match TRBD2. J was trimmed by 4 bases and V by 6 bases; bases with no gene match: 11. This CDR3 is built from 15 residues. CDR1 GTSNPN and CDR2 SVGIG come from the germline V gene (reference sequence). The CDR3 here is CACQPPAGGRETQYF. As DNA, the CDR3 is TGTGCCTGCCAACCCCCAGCGGGGGGGCGAGAGACCCAGTACTTC.

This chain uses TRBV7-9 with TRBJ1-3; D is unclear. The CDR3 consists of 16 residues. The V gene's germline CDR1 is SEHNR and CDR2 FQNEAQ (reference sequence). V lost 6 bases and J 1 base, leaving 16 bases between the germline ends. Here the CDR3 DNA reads TGTGCCAGCAGTTCAACAATGGGAGGATCTGGAAACACCATATATTTT. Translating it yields CASSSTMGGSGNTIYF.

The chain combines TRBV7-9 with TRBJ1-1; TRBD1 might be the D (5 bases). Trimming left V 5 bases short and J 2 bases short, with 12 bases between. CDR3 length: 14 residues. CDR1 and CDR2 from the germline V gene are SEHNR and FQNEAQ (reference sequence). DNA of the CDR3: TGTGCCAGCAGCCCCCCAACAGGTAACACTGAAGCTTTCTTT. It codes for CASSPPTGNTEAFF.

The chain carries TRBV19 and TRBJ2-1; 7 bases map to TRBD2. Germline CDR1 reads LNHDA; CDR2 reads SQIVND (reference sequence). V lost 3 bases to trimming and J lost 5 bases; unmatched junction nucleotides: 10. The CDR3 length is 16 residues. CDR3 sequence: CASSILWREPNNEQFF. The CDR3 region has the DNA TGTGCCAGTAGTATCCTATGGCGGGAGCCCAACAATGAGCAGTTCTTC.

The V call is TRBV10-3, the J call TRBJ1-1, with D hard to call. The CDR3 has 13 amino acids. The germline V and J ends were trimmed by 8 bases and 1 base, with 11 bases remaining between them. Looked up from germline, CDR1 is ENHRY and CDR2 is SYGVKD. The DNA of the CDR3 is TGTGCCATCGCGTGGGCAAAGAACACTGAAGCTTTCTTT. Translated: CAIAWAKNTEAFF.

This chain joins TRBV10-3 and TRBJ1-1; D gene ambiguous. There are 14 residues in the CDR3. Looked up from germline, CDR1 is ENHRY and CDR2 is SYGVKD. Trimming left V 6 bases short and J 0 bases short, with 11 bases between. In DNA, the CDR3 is TGTGCCATCAGACCTACACAGATGAACACTGAAGCTTTCTTT. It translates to CAIRPTQMNTEAFF.

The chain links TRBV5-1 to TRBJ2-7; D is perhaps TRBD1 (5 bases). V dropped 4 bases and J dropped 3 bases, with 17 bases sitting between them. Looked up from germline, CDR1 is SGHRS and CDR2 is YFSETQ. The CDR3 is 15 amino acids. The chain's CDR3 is CASSGNSGAYYEQYF. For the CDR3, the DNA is TGCGCCAGCAGCGGTAACAGTGGGGCGTACTACGAGCAGTACTTC.

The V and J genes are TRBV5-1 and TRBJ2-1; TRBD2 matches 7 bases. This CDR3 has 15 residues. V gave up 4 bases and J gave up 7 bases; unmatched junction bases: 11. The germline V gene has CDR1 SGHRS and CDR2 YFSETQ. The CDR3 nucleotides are TGCGCCAGCAGCCGTTTCGGGGAGGGCAGGAATGAGCAGTTCTTC. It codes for CASSRFGEGRNEQFF.

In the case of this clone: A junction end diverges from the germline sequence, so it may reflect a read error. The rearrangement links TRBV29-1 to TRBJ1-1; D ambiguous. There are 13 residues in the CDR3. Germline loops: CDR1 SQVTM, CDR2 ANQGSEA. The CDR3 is CSVSGTLNIEAFF. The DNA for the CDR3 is TGCAGCGTTTCGGGAACACTGAACATTGAAGCTTTCTTT.

CDR3 sequence: CASSLGQGATGELFF. In DNA form, the CDR3 reads TGTGCCAGCAGCTTAGGACAGGGGGCGACCGGGGAGCTGTTTTTT. The chain carries TRBV5-5 and TRBJ2-2, with TRBD1 matching over 11 bases. The length of the CDR3 is 15 residues. V was clipped by 2 bases and J by 5 bases; unmatched bases: 2. Germline V lookup: CDR1 SGHKS, CDR2 YYEKEE (reference sequence). Full variable domain (rest looked up from reference TRBV5-5 and TRBJ2-2): DAGVTQSPTHLIKTRGQQVTLRCSPISGHKSVSWYQQVLGQGPQFIFQYYEKEERGRGNFPDRFSARQFPNYSSELNVNALLLGDSALYLCASSLGQGATGELFFGEGSRLTVL.

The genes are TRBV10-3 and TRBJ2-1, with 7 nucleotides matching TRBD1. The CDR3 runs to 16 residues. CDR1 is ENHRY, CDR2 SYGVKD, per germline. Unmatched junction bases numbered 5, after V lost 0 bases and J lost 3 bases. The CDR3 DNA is TGTGCCATCAGTGAGTCGGGACAGATGATCTACAATGAGCAGTTCTTC. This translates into CAISESGQMIYNEQFF.

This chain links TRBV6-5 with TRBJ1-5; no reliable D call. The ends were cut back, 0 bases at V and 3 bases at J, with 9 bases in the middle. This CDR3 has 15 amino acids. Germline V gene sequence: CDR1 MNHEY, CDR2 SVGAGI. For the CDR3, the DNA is TGTGCCAGCAGTTACTCATACAGTCCCAATCAGCCCCAGCATTTT. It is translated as CASSYSYSPNQPQHF.

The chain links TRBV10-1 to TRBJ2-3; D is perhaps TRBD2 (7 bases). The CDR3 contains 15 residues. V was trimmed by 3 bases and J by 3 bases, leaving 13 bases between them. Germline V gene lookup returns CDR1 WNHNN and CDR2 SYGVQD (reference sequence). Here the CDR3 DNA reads TGCGCCAGCAGTGACGGGGGGCGCAGGACAGATACGCAGTATTTT. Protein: CASSDGGRRTDTQYF.

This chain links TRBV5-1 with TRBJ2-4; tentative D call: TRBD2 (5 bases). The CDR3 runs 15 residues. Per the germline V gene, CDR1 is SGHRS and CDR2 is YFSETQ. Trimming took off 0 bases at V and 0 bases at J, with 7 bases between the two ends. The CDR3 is CASSLEDLAKNIQYF. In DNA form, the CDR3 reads TGCGCCAGCAGCTTGGAGGACTTAGCCAAAAACATTCAGTACTTC.

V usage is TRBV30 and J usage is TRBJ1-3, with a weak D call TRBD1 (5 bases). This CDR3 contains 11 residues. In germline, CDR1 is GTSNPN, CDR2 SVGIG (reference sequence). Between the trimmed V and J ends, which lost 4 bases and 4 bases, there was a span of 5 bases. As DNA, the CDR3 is TGTGCCTGGACAGGGGGAAACACCATATATTTT. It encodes CAWTGGNTIYF.

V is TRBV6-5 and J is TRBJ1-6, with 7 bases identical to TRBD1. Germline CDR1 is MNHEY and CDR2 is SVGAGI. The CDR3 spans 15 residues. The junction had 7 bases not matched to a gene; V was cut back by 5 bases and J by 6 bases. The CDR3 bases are TGTGCCAGCAGTCTACAGGGGCTCGGTAATTCACCCCTCCACTTT. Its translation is CASSLQGLGNSPLHF.

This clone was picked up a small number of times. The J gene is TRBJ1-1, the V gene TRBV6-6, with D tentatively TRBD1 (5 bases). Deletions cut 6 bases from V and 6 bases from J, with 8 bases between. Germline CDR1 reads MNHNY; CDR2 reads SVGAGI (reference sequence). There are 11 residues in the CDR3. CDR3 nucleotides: TGTGCCAGCAGAGGGGAGGCTGAAGCTTTCTTT. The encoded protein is CASRGEAEAFF.

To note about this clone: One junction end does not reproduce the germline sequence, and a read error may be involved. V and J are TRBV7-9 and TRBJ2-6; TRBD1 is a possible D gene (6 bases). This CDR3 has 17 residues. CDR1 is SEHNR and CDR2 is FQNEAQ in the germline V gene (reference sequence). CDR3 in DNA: TGTTCCAGCAGCTTGGGAACAGGGCTATCTGGGGCCAACGTCCTGACTTTC. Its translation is CSSSLGTGLSGANVLTF.